Below are 27 T cell receptor beta chains sequenced from a single sample in a study of blood T cell repertoires in COVID-19. Here immunoSEQ multiplex PCR was the method, and the copy in TCRdb shows in-frame clones only, minus some. The repertoire consists of about 220,000 clones, with about 81% occurring once and the leading ten covering approximately 5.2%. The sample comprised peripheral blood. The receptors shown here come from a woman in her seventies with COVID-19, enrolled during active disease.

The J gene is TRBJ2-7, the V gene TRBV7-2; 7 bases fit TRBD1. The V gene end was trimmed by 4 bases and the J gene end by 4 bases; junction bases not matched to a gene: 10. Germline V gives CDR1 SGHTA, CDR2 FQGNSA. This CDR3 has 15 residues. The DNA of the CDR3 is TGTGCCAGCAGCTACCTCGGCCGGGACAGTTACGAGCAGTACTTC. This codes for CASSYLGRDSYEQYF.

This clone appeared once. The chain recombines TRBV28 with TRBJ1-1; 7 bases align to TRBD1. Germline-derived CDR1 and CDR2 are MDHEN and SYDVKM. V trimming: 7 bases; J trimming: 8 bases; junction bases outside the gene matches: 10. The CDR3 has 13 residues. The DNA of the CDR3 is TGTGCCAGCACCAGATATCCAGGGGGAGAAGCTTTCTTT. It specifies CASTRYPGGEAFF.

The chain couples TRBV6-5 to TRBJ2-7; 9 bases are shared with TRBD2. CDR3 length: 15 amino acids. The V segment lost 6 bases and the J segment 2 bases; nucleotides outside the gene matches: 8. Germline V gene data show CDR1 as MNHEY and CDR2 as SVGAGI. CDR3 DNA: TGTGCCAGCAGAAACGGACTAGCGTTCCCCTACGAGCAGTACTTC. Its translation is CASRNGLAFPYEQYF.

V gene TRBV28 combines with J gene TRBJ2-7; 10 bases line up with TRBD2. V lost 5 bases to trimming and J lost 5 bases; unmatched junction nucleotides: 12. From germline, CDR1 is MDHEN and CDR2 SYDVKM. This CDR3 is built from 16 residues. The CDR3 coding sequence is TGTGCCAGCAGTCTACTGGGGGGACTAGCGAAGAACGAGCAGTACTTC. Its translation is CASSLLGGLAKNEQYF.

In this sample, this clone turned up once. The chain employs TRBV20-1 and TRBJ2-1, with D maybe TRBD2 (5 bases). The CDR3 contains 14 residues. Germline-derived CDR1 and CDR2 are DFQATT and SNEGSKA (reference sequence). V was cut by 3 bases and J by 6 bases, with 15 bases left in between. This chain's CDR3 is CSASESDGSNEQFF. The DNA for the CDR3 is TGCAGTGCTAGTGAGTCAGATGGGAGCAATGAGCAGTTCTTC.

The chain carries TRBV11-2 and TRBJ2-3; D is perhaps TRBD2 (6 bases). Between the trimmed V and J ends, which lost 3 bases and 12 bases, there was a span of 10 bases. The germline V gene encodes CDR1 SGHAT and CDR2 FQNNGV. The CDR3 loop spans 11 amino acids. The CDR3 reads CASSFGGVQYF. The CDR3 nucleotides are TGTGCCAGCAGCTTTGGCGGGGTTCAGTATTTT.

In this sample, this clone turned up once. At the DNA level, this CDR3 is encoded by other sequences in the same sample as well. The rearrangement links TRBV2 to TRBJ1-5; D remains ambiguous. Trimming removed 7 bases from V and 3 bases from J, with 10 bases in between. The CDR3 loop spans 13 amino acids. Germline V gives CDR1 SNHLY, CDR2 FYNNEI. CDR3 nucleotide sequence: TGTGCCAGCAATCGGGAGGACAATCAGCCCCAGCATTTT. Translation gives CASNREDNQPQHF.

The J gene is TRBJ2-2, the V gene TRBV5-6; a possible D gene is TRBD2 (5 bases). CDR1 and CDR2 from the germline V gene are SGHDT and YYEEEE. Trimming removed 2 bases at V and 0 bases at J, with 8 bases between. The CDR3 is 15 amino acids. CDR3 amino acids: CASSLGSSNTGELFF. The DNA for the CDR3 is TGTGCCAGCAGCTTAGGGAGCTCGAACACCGGGGAGCTGTTTTTT.

The genes are TRBV6-2 or TRBV6-3 and TRBJ1-1; TRBD1 might be the D (6 bases). The V and J ends lost 5 bases and 0 bases respectively, with 16 bases between them. The germline CDR1 and CDR2 sequences are MNHEY and SVGEGT. The CDR3 is 16 residues long. CDR3 in amino acids: CASSTTTGHLNTEAFF. The CDR3 region has the DNA TGTGCCAGCAGTACCACAACGGGACACCTGAACACTGAAGCTTTCTTT.

The chain couples TRBV28 to TRBJ1-1, with D possibly TRBD1 on 6 matching bases. CDR3 length: 17 residues. Trimming stripped 8 bases from V and 0 bases from J, with 22 bases between. Germline values: CDR1 MDHEN, CDR2 SYDVKM. The CDR3 DNA reads as TGTGCCAGCGCGTCCACCGACTCAGGGGTTATGAACACTGAAGCTTTCTTT. This gives the protein CASASTDSGVMNTEAFF. The whole variable domain, remainder taken from reference TRBV28 and TRBJ1-1, is DVKVTQSSRYLVKRTGEKVFLECVQDMDHENMFWYRQDPGLGLRLIYFSYDVKMKEKGDIPEGYSVSREKKERFSLILESASTNQTSMYLCASASTDSGVMNTEAFFGQGTRLTVV.

This chain links TRBV25-1 with TRBJ1-4, with a possible D match to TRBD1 (6 bases). V was shortened by 3 bases and J by 3 bases, with 8 bases between the two germline ends. The CDR3 consists of 14 residues. Germline CDR1 reads MGHDK; CDR2 reads SYGVNS. CDR3 loop: CASSETGSNEKLFF. CDR3 bases: TGTGCCAGCAGTGAGACAGGTTCTAATGAAAAACTGTTTTTT.

This clone has only a few counts. This chain joins TRBV4-1 and TRBJ1-2; no reliable D call. Germline V gene sequence: CDR1 MGHRA, CDR2 YSYEKL. V lost 1 base to trimming and J lost 0 bases, with 9 bases between them. The CDR3 totals 15 residues. The CDR3 protein is CASSQVAATNYGYTF. CDR3 nucleotide sequence: TGCGCCAGCAGCCAAGTTGCGGCTACTAACTATGGCTACACCTTC.

A single count supports this clone. In DNA form, the CDR3 reads TGTGCCAGCAGCTTTTACGGTGCGGAGCCCACGGAGACCCAGTACTTC. Residues: CASSFYGAEPTETQYF. This chain links TRBV27 with TRBJ2-5, with no clear D. Germline V gene data show CDR1 as MNHEY and CDR2 as SMNVEV (reference sequence). This CDR3 comprises 16 residues. V was cut by 6 bases and J by 5 bases, with 22 bases left in between.

The rearrangement uses TRBV6-1 and TRBJ2-5, with 8 bases aligning to TRBD1. Germline lookup yields CDR1 MNHNS and CDR2 SASEGT. The V and J ends lost 2 bases and 4 bases, in that order; junction bases with no gene match: 6. The CDR3 sequence is 15 residues long. This CDR3 is CASSENAGGAETQYF. CDR3 DNA sequence: TGTGCCAGCAGTGAAAACGCAGGGGGCGCAGAGACCCAGTACTTC.

This clone occurred a few times. The chain combines TRBV20-1 with TRBJ2-7; 11 bases align to TRBD2. CDR1 is DFQATT, CDR2 SNEGSKA, per germline (reference sequence). Losses at the gene ends were 6 bases for V and 3 bases for J; bases not matched to a gene: 10. This CDR3 contains 15 residues. The CDR3 loop reads CSASYGTSGHYEQYF. Written as DNA, the CDR3 is TGCAGTGCCAGTTACGGGACTAGCGGCCACTACGAGCAGTACTTC.

The rearrangement uses TRBV30 and TRBJ1-1; D is unclear. CDR3 size: 11 residues. Trimming removed 3 bases at V and 6 bases at J, with 8 bases between. The germline CDR1 and CDR2 sequences are GTSNPN and SVGIG (reference sequence). CDR3 protein: CAWSGEAEAFF. In nucleotides, the CDR3 is TGTGCCTGGAGCGGGGAGGCTGAAGCTTTCTTT.

A few counts support this clone. The V and J genes are TRBV6-2 or TRBV6-3 and TRBJ1-5; weak D call: TRBD1 (5 bases). Germline CDR1 is MNHEY and CDR2 is SVGEGT. Trimming cost V 4 bases and J 7 bases, with 11 bases left between them. The CDR3 covers 13 residues. The CDR3 protein is CASSFQGSQPQHF. CDR3 nucleotide sequence: TGTGCCAGCAGTTTCCAGGGCTCCCAGCCCCAGCATTTT.

The gene calls are TRBV5-4 and TRBJ2-1; 10 bases match TRBD2. The germline CDR1 and CDR2 sequences are SGHNT and YYREEE (reference sequence). J gave up 3 bases and V 4 bases, and 10 bases lay outside the gene matches. The CDR3 covers 17 residues. CDR3 nucleotide sequence: TGTGCCAGCAGCGCACCTAGCGGGAGCTTCAGCTACAATGAGCAGTTCTTC. As protein: CASSAPSGSFSYNEQFF.

This clone was observed a few times. The V and J genes are TRBV6-2 or TRBV6-3 and TRBJ1-2; no clear D. Germline loops: CDR1 MNHEY, CDR2 SVGEGT. This CDR3 is 14 amino acids long. The V and J ends lost 4 bases and 4 bases respectively, with 13 bases between them. The CDR3 DNA reads TGTGCCAGCAGTTTTGGCGGAGCCTCCTATGGCTACACCTTC. Its protein is CASSFGGASYGYTF.

The chain couples TRBV19 to TRBJ1-3; the match to TRBD1 covers 7 bases. Looked up from germline, CDR1 is LNHDA and CDR2 is SQIVND (reference sequence). Losses at the gene ends were 3 bases for V and 4 bases for J; bases not matched to a gene: 9. The CDR3 is 16 residues long. The CDR3 loop is CASSMPRQGKGNTIYF. The CDR3 DNA is TGTGCCAGTAGTATGCCCCGACAGGGAAAAGGAAACACCATATATTTT. Based on the CDR3 plus reference TRBV19 and TRBJ1-3, the full variable domain is DGGITQSPKYLFRKEGQNVTLSCEQNLNHDAMYWYRQDPGQGLRLIYYSQIVNDFQKGDIAEGYSVSREKKESFPLTVTSAQKNPTAFYLCASSMPRQGKGNTIYFGEGSWLTVV.

This clone has only a few counts. The chain carries TRBV28 and TRBJ1-5, with a weak D call TRBD1 (5 bases). V lost 0 bases and J lost 4, with 7 bases in between. CDR1 is MDHEN, CDR2 SYDVKM, per germline. The CDR3 contains 14 residues. This chain's CDR3 is CASSLWEGNQPQHF. The CDR3 nucleotides read TGTGCCAGCAGTTTATGGGAGGGGAATCAGCCCCAGCATTTT.

This clone was detected a few times. The chain carries TRBV2 and TRBJ2-2, with 10 bases aligning to TRBD2. CDR1 SNHLY and CDR2 FYNNEI come from the germline V gene. This CDR3 comprises 15 residues. Losses at the gene ends were 2 bases for V and 6 bases for J; bases not matched to a gene: 3. The CDR3 nucleotides are TGTGCCAGCAGTGAAATCAGCGGGGGGGCCGGGGAGCTGTTTTTT. Its protein is CASSEISGGAGELFF.

In its sample, this clone was seen once. The CDR3 DNA reads as TGTGCCAGCAGAACCAGGGACTATAATGAAAAACTGTTTTTT. Amino acids: CASRTRDYNEKLFF. The gene calls are TRBV6-5 and TRBJ1-4, with D perhaps TRBD1 (5 bases). V was shortened by 6 bases and J by 4 bases, with 12 bases between the two germline ends. The CDR3 loop spans 14 amino acids. Germline CDR1 MNHEY, CDR2 SVGAGI.

The chain couples TRBV7-2 to TRBJ2-1, with D possibly being TRBD1 (5 bases). Per germline, CDR1 SGHTA and CDR2 FQGNSA. V was pared by 1 base and J by 6 bases, with 13 bases between. This CDR3 contains 15 residues. The CDR3 DNA sequence: TGTGCCAGCAGCTTAGGGACATCCCCCACCAATGAGCAGTTCTTC. Residues: CASSLGTSPTNEQFF. The complete variable domain, with remaining parts taken from reference TRBV7-2 and TRBJ2-1, reads GAGVSQSPSNKVTEKGKDVELRCDPISGHTALYWYRQSLGQGLEFLIYFQGNSAPDKSGLPSDRFSAERTGGSVSTLTIQRTQQEDSAVYLCASSLGTSPTNEQFFGPGTRLTVL.

The genes are TRBV6-5 and TRBJ2-3, with D uncertain. Germline lookup yields CDR1 MNHEY and CDR2 SVGAGI. The CDR3 is made up of 13 amino acids. The ends were cut back, 6 bases at V and 3 bases at J, with 10 bases in the middle. CDR3 sequence reads: CASRFPGTDTQYF. The CDR3 DNA is TGTGCCAGCAGATTTCCCGGGACAGATACGCAGTATTTT.

The rearrangement links TRBV6-5 to TRBJ2-1; D call uncertain. Germline values: CDR1 MNHEY, CDR2 SVGAGI. This CDR3 is built from 11 residues. Trimming pared 6 bases from V and 10 bases from J, leaving 10 bases between. The DNA for the CDR3 is TGTGCCAGCAGACTACTTGGCGAGCAGTTCTTC. Amino acid sequence: CASRLLGEQFF.

This chain connects TRBV6-2 or TRBV6-3 to TRBJ1-1; 8 bases agree with TRBD1. Trimming cost V 6 bases and J 3 bases; bases outside gene matches: 12. This CDR3 spans 16 amino acids. CDR1 and CDR2 from the germline V gene are MNHEY and SVGEGT. In DNA, the CDR3 is TGTGCCAGCAGCCCCGTGGCAGGGGGCAAGGACACTGAAGCTTTCTTT. It encodes CASSPVAGGKDTEAFF.